This T cell receptor (beta chain) was sequenced during a study of OX40 agonist ivuxolimab in advanced cancers. Study-wide background: Averaging 60 years in age, with a range of roughly 20 to 80, the cohort was approximately 83% male. Three patients showed partial responses: one hepatocellular carcinoma and two cutaneous melanoma cases. Study outcomes and limitations: At 0.1 to 3.0 mg/kg and by week 6, clonal expansion occurred in CD4+ and CD8+ blood T cells. On average, CD8+ T cells had more expanded clones than CD4+.

TCRdb keeps only in-frame clones here, not all; method: immunoSEQ multiplex PCR. This table has around 100,000 clones, 90% appearing once. CDR1 is LNHDA and CDR2 is SQIVND in the germline V gene (reference sequence). The CDR3 runs to 12 residues. V lost 5 bases, J lost 5 bases, and 7 bases lay in between. Notes on this clone: Its target is not known.

The source of this sequence is an adult with an advanced solid tumor such as melanoma, head and neck, liver or kidney cancer. V usage is TRBV19 and J usage is TRBJ1-5; D is unresolved. The starting material was CD4+ or CD8+ T cells sorted from blood, obtained in a trial of the OX40 agonist ivuxolimab. CDR3 in DNA: TGTGCCAGTAGTTCCTCACATCAGCCCCAGCATTTT. Its protein product is CASSSSHQPQHF.